This entry lists 25 T cell receptor beta chains sequenced from one sample in a study of OX40 agonist ivuxolimab in advanced cancers. Data came from immunoSEQ multiplex PCR; TCRdb stores just in-frame clones and leaves some out. The sample records 75,000 to 100,000 clones, around nine tenths being singletons. The sequenced sample was CD4+ or CD8+ T cells sorted from blood, obtained in a trial of the OX40 agonist ivuxolimab. The receptor set was obtained from an adult with an advanced solid tumor such as melanoma, head and neck, liver or kidney cancer.

Concerning this clone itself: This sample also contains other DNA sequences that code for the same CDR3. This chain joins TRBV6-6 and TRBJ1-2; the D is unclear. The CDR3 has 12 amino acids. CDR1 and CDR2 from the germline V gene are MNHNY and SVGAGI (reference sequence). Trimming cost V 0 bases and J 6 bases, with 5 bases left between them. CDR3 region: CASSYSGDGYTF. CDR3 nucleotides: TGTGCCAGCAGTTACTCGGGCGATGGCTACACCTTC.

The chain combines TRBV6-1 with TRBJ1-2; weak D call: TRBD1 (5 bases). This CDR3 is 15 amino acids long. CDR1 and CDR2 from the germline V gene are MNHNS and SASEGT. Trimming pared 0 bases from V and 3 bases from J, leaving 11 bases between. As DNA, the CDR3 is TGTGCCAGCAGTGAAGCGCAGGGTTTCCACTATGGCTACACCTTC. As protein: CASSEAQGFHYGYTF.

The chain carries TRBV6-5 and TRBJ2-1; TRBD2 agrees at 8 bases. Per germline, CDR1 MNHEY and CDR2 SVGAGI. Germline trimming cut 2 bases from V and 5 bases from J; bases unmatched to any gene: 8. This CDR3 is built from 16 residues. For the CDR3, the DNA is TGTGCCAGCAGTTACCCCCGGCAGCGGGGGAACAATGAGCAGTTCTTC. This codes for CASSYPRQRGNNEQFF.

This rearrangement joins TRBV12-5 to TRBJ2-7, with D possibly being TRBD2 (6 bases). Trimming took off 2 bases at V and 11 bases at J, with 13 bases between the two ends. Germline CDR1 and CDR2: LGHNT and FRNRAP. CDR3 size: 12 residues. The CDR3 loop is CASGLYRGFKYF. Here the CDR3 DNA reads TGTGCTAGTGGTTTGTACCGGGGGTTTAAGTACTTC.

The chain combines TRBV7-9 with TRBJ1-5; D possibly corresponds to TRBD1 (5 bases). Germline CDR1 is SEHNR and CDR2 is FQNEAQ (reference sequence). Trimming cost V 1 base and J 3 bases, with 10 bases left between them. The CDR3 is made up of 15 amino acids. The CDR3 DNA follows: TGTGCCAGCAGCTTAGGAGGGGCCCTCAATCAGCCCCAGCATTTT. Protein: CASSLGGALNQPQHF.

The rearrangement links TRBV6-1 to TRBJ1-3; tentative D call: TRBD1 (5 bases). V was pared by 6 bases and J by 0 bases, with 12 bases between. From germline, CDR1 is MNHNS and CDR2 SASEGT. The CDR3 length is 15 residues. This CDR3 is CASRQGPISGNTIYF. For the CDR3, the DNA is TGTGCCAGCAGGCAGGGACCGATCTCTGGAAACACCATATATTTT.

This chain connects TRBV29-1 to TRBJ2-5; possible D gene TRBD2, 6 bases. Germline CDR1 reads SQVTM; CDR2 reads ANQGSEA. Trimming shortened V by 7 bases and J by 3 bases, and 9 bases separated the two germline ends. The CDR3 runs to 11 residues. CDR3 nucleotides: TGCAGCGGATGGAGGGAAGAGACCCAGTACTTC. Encoded protein: CSGWREETQYF. The variable domain in full, with the rest retrieved from reference TRBV29-1 and TRBJ2-5, is SAVISQKPSRDICQRGTSLTIQCQVDSQVTMMFWYRQQPGQSLTLIATANQGSEATYESGFVIDKFPISRPNLTFSTLTVSNMSPEDSSIYLCSGWREETQYFGPGTRLLVL.

This clone showed up just a few times. The rearrangement uses TRBV7-2 and TRBJ2-7; perhaps TRBD1 as D (6 bases). CDR1 and CDR2 (germline): SGHTA, FQGNSA. This CDR3 spans 15 amino acids. V lost 0 bases and J lost 4, with 13 bases in between. The CDR3 is CASSLASQGRYEQYF. In nucleotides, the CDR3 is TGTGCCAGCAGCTTAGCTTCGCAGGGGCGATACGAGCAGTACTTC.

The chain joins TRBV25-1 to TRBJ1-5; no reliable D call. The CDR3 length is 13 residues. Germline CDR1 MGHDK, CDR2 SYGVNS. The V gene lost 4 bases and the J gene lost 4 bases, with 8 bases spanning the gap. CDR3 in DNA: TGTGCCAGCAGTGGGGGAAAAAATCAGCCCCAGCATTTT. Its protein product is CASSGGKNQPQHF.

This chain uses TRBV6-1 with TRBJ1-5, with 8 bases that match TRBD1. Germline V gene sequence: CDR1 MNHNS, CDR2 SASEGT. CDR3 size: 14 residues. V lost 8 bases and J lost 5; bases outside the gene matches: 8. CDR3 sequence: CASQAGGSYQPQHF. The CDR3 coding sequence is TGTGCCAGCCAAGCAGGGGGCAGCTATCAGCCCCAGCATTTT.

CDR3 bases: TGTGCCAGCAGTTACGGGTGGGGATCCTACGAGCAGTACTTC. Protein: CASSYGWGSYEQYF. The chain joins TRBV6-5 to TRBJ2-7; no reliable D call. V shed 2 bases and J shed 1 base, with 9 bases lying between them. Germline assignment: CDR1 MNHEY and CDR2 SVGAGI. CDR3 length equals 14 residues.

The table lists this clone with a few counts. The rearrangement joins TRBV7-9 to TRBJ1-5; D call uncertain. The CDR3 has 15 amino acids. The V end lost 1 base, the J end lost 0 bases, and 7 bases lay between the germline ends. Germline V gene lookup returns CDR1 SEHNR and CDR2 FQNEAQ (reference sequence). The chain's CDR3 is CASSLGAYSNQPQHF. CDR3 nucleotides: TGTGCCAGCAGCTTAGGTGCCTATAGCAATCAGCCCCAGCATTTT. Supplemented by reference TRBV7-9 and TRBJ1-5, the full variable domain reads DTGVSQNPRHKITKRGQNVTFRCDPISEHNRLYWYRQTLGQGPEFLTYFQNEAQLEKSRLLSDRFSAERPKGSFSTLEIQRTEQGDSAMYLCASSLGAYSNQPQHFGDGTRLSIL.

The gene calls are TRBV14 and TRBJ1-1; possible D gene TRBD1, 5 bases. Trimming removed 2 bases at V and 5 bases at J, with 12 bases between. Germline lookup yields CDR1 SGHDN and CDR2 FVKESK. CDR3 size: 14 residues. CDR3 coding DNA: TGTGCCAGCAGCCAAATGGAGGGGAGGACTGAAGCTTTCTTT. Translation: CASSQMEGRTEAFF.

The chain is built from TRBV5-5 and TRBJ2-5, with D unresolved. The V gene lost 1 base and the J gene lost 4 bases, with 2 bases spanning the gap. Per germline, CDR1 SGHKS and CDR2 YYEKEE (reference sequence). CDR3 length: 11 amino acids. In DNA, the CDR3 is TGTGCCAGCAGCTTGAGAGAGACCCAGTACTTC. Translating it yields CASSLRETQYF.

The V gene is TRBV7-9, the J gene TRBJ2-7, with unresolved D. Between the trimmed V and J ends, which lost 5 bases and 5 bases, there was a span of 7 bases. Germline values: CDR1 SEHNR, CDR2 FQNEAQ (reference sequence). The CDR3 sequence is 11 residues long. The CDR3 here is CASSPTHEQYF. The CDR3 region has the DNA TGTGCCAGCAGCCCAACTCACGAGCAGTACTTC.

V and J are TRBV7-3 and TRBJ2-1; tentatively, D is TRBD1 or TRBD2 (5 bases each). CDR3 size: 15 residues. The V and J ends lost 0 bases and 4 bases respectively, with 10 bases between them. The germline V gene has CDR1 SGHTA and CDR2 FQGTGA. CDR3 DNA sequence: TGTGCCAGCAGCTTAACCGGGACGCCATACAATGAGCAGTTCTTC. This gives the protein CASSLTGTPYNEQFF.

This chain joins TRBV2 and TRBJ1-3; D is unclear. In germline, CDR1 is SNHLY, CDR2 FYNNEI. Trimming removed 8 bases from V and 3 bases from J, with 11 bases in between. The CDR3 runs to 13 residues. The CDR3 loop reads CASRGVLGNTIYF. The CDR3 DNA reads TGTGCCAGCCGCGGGGTGCTTGGAAACACCATATATTTT.

This clone was detected only once. The genes are TRBV19 and TRBJ1-1; the D is unclear. Per germline, CDR1 LNHDA and CDR2 SQIVND (reference sequence). The CDR3 sequence is 15 residues long. V was clipped by 1 base and J by 0 bases, with 9 bases between them. The CDR3 is CASSIVGEMNTEAFF. In DNA, the CDR3 is TGTGCCAGTAGTATAGTGGGAGAGATGAACACTGAAGCTTTCTTT.

The V gene is TRBV5-4, the J gene TRBJ1-2; D may be TRBD1 (6 bases). Trimming removed 2 bases at V and 1 base at J, with 12 bases between. From germline, CDR1 is SGHNT and CDR2 YYREEE (reference sequence). The CDR3 is 15 amino acids. The CDR3 is CASSFRTDYNYGYTF. CDR3 nucleotides: TGTGCCAGCAGCTTTCGGACAGACTATAACTATGGCTACACCTTC.

The chain carries TRBV7-9 and TRBJ2-5; perhaps TRBD2 as D (5 bases). The CDR3 totals 14 residues. In germline, CDR1 is SEHNR, CDR2 FQNEAQ (reference sequence). The ends were cut back, 2 bases at V and 1 base at J, with 8 bases in the middle. The CDR3 spells CASSLRGLQETQYF. The CDR3 nucleotides read TGTGCCAGCAGCTTACGAGGGCTCCAAGAGACCCAGTACTTC.

This sequence joins TRBV18 and TRBJ1-1; D not resolved. Germline V gives CDR1 KGHSH, CDR2 LQKENI. The CDR3 spans 15 residues. Deletions cut 0 bases from V and 0 bases from J, with 8 bases between. The CDR3 bases are TGTGCCAGCTCACCACCGAGACAAATGAACACTGAAGCTTTCTTT. This codes for CASSPPRQMNTEAFF. Using reference TRBV18 and TRBJ1-1 for the parts outside the CDR3, the full variable domain is NAGVMQNPRHLVRRRGQEARLRCSPMKGHSHVYWYRQLPEEGLKFMVYLQKENIIDESGMPKERFSAEFPKEGPSILRIQQVVRGDSAAYFCASSPPRQMNTEAFFGQGTRLTVV.

This chain uses TRBV5-4 with TRBJ2-4, with a tentative D call TRBD2 (6 bases). The CDR3 sequence is 16 residues long. V was clipped by 0 bases and J by 3 bases, with 13 bases between them. Looked up from germline, CDR1 is SGHNT and CDR2 is YYREEE (reference sequence). Written as DNA, the CDR3 is TGTGCCAGCAGCTTGGGGGGCGGGGTAGTCAAAAACATTCAGTACTTC. This codes for CASSLGGGVVKNIQYF.

This sequence joins TRBV29-1 and TRBJ1-3; no definite D call. The CDR3 contains 11 residues. With 4 bases removed from V and 4 bases from J, the gap between germline ends came to 5 bases. Germline loops: CDR1 SQVTM, CDR2 ANQGSEA. CDR3 residues: CSVAVGNTIYF. Written as DNA, the CDR3 is TGCAGCGTTGCGGTGGGAAACACCATATATTTT.

The rearrangement joins TRBV2 to TRBJ2-7; no reliable D call. Trimming stripped 0 bases from V and 12 bases from J, with 12 bases between. In germline, CDR1 is SNHLY, CDR2 FYNNEI. CDR3 length: 12 residues. CDR3 sequence: CASSEAPPPRYF. CDR3 DNA: TGTGCCAGCAGTGAAGCGCCCCCCCCGAGGTACTTC.

As for this clone: This is likely a read error, given that the CDR3 carries no conserved phenylalanine or tryptophan at its end. V and J are TRBV4-1 and TRBJ1-6, with D unresolved. The germline gives CDR1 MGHRA, CDR2 YSYEKL. This CDR3 is 14 amino acids long. V lost 4 bases and J lost 8, with 12 bases in between. The CDR3 DNA follows: TGCGCCAGCAGCCCCCGGGAGAGAGATTCACCCCTCCACCTT. Its translation is CASSPRERDSPLHL.